This T cell receptor beta chain was documented in a study of control samples from healthy donors and cancer patients. Data came from immunoSEQ multiplex PCR; TCRdb stores just in-frame clones and leaves some out. The data show 150,000 to 200,000 clones, more than 80% seen once. The germline V gene has CDR1 KGHSH and CDR2 LQKENI. Between the trimmed V and J ends, which lost 4 bases and 4 bases, there was a span of 10 bases. CDR3 length equals 13 residues. The sample consisted of blood. This TCR came from a man aged 25 to 40 in good health. The chain employs TRBV18 and TRBJ1-1; the D gene is possibly TRBD1 (6 bases). The chain's CDR3 is CASSRTASTEAFF. CDR3 DNA: TGTGCCAGCTCACGGACAGCGAGCACTGAAGCTTTCTTT.